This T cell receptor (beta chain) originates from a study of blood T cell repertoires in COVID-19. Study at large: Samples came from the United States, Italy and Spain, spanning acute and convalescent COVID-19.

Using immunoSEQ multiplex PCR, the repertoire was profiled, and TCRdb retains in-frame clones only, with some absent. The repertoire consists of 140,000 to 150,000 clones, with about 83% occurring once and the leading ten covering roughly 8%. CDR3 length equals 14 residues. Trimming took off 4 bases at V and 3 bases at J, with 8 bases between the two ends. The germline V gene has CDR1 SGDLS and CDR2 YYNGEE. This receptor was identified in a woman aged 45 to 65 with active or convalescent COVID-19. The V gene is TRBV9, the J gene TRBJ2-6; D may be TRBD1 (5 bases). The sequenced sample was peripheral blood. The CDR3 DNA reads TGTGCCAGCAGCACCAGGGTTGGGGCCAACGTCCTGACTTTC. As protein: CASSTRVGANVLTF.